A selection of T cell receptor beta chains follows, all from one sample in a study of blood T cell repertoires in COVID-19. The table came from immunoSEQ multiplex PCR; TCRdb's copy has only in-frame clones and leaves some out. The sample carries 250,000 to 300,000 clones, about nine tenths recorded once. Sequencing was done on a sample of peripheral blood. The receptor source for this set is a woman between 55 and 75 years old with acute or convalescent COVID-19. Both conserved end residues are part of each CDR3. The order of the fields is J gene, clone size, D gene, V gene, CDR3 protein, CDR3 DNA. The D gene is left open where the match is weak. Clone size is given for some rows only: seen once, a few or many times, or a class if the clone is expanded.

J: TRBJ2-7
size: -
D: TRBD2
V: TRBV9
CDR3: CASSGGGAPYEQYF
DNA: TGTGCCAGCAGCGGCGGGGGTGCCCCCTACGAGCAGTACTTC

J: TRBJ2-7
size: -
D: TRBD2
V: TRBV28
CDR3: CASSPLAGARSYEQYF
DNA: TGTGCCAGCAGTCCCTTAGCGGGAGCGAGGTCCTACGAGCAGTACTTC

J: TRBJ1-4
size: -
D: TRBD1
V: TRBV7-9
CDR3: CASSLYRDRAEKLFF
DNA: TGTGCCAGCAGCTTATATCGGGACAGGGCCGAAAAACTGTTTTTT

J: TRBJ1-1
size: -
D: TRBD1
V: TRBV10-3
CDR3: CAISESGTGNEAFF
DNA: TGTGCCATCAGTGAGTCAGGGACAGGGAATGAAGCTTTCTTT

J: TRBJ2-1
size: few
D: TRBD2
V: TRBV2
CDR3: CASSPTSGRALGEQFF
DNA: TGTGCCAGCAGTCCAACTAGCGGGAGGGCGTTGGGTGAGCAGTTCTTC

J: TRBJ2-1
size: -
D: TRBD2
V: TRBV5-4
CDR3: CASSLTSGVGDEQFF
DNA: TGTGCCAGCAGCTTGACTAGCGGGGTGGGGGATGAGCAGTTCTTC

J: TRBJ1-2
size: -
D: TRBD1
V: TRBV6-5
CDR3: CASSRDREDGYTF
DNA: TGTGCCAGCAGTAGGGACAGGGAGGATGGCTACACCTTC

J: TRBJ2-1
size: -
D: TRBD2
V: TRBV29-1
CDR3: CSVEGGGGRVSYNEQFF
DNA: TGCAGCGTTGAAGGCGGGGGGGGGCGCGTCTCCTACAATGAGCAGTTCTTC

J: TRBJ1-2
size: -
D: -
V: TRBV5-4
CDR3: CASSWLAQGFGGYTF
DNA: TGTGCCAGCAGCTGGTTGGCACAGGGATTCGGCGGCTACACCTTC

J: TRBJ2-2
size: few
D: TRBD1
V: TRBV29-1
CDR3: CSVTPGTGISNTGELFF
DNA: TGCAGCGTGACTCCCGGGACAGGGATAAGTAACACCGGGGAGCTGTTTTTT

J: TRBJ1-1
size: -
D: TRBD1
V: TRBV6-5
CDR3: CASSQGQQFEAFF
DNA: TGTGCCAGCAGTCAGGGACAGCAGTTTGAAGCTTTCTTT

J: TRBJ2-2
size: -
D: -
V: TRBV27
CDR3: CASSLSPVNTGELFF
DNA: TGTGCCAGCAGTTTATCGCCGGTCAACACCGGGGAGCTGTTTTTT

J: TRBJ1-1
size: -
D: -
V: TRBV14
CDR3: CASSQAPTKNTEAFF
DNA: TGTGCCAGCAGCCAAGCCCCGACAAAGAACACTGAAGCTTTCTTT

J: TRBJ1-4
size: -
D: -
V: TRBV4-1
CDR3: CASSQKGDPGEKLFF
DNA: TGCGCCAGCAGCCAAAAGGGGGACCCGGGTGAAAAACTGTTTTTT

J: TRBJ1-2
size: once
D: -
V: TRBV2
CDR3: CASSEGGLIYGYTF
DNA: TGTGCCAGCAGTGAGGGGGGACTGATCTATGGCTACACCTTC

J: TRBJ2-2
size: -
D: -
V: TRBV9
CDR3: CASSTRQISNTGELFF
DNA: TGTGCCAGCAGCACCCGACAGATCTCGAACACCGGGGAGCTGTTTTTT

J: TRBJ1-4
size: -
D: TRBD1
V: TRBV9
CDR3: CASSVQGDEKLFF
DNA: TGTGCCAGCAGCGTTCAGGGGGACGAAAAACTGTTTTTT

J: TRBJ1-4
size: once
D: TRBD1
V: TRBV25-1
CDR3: CASRGTGQGWIREKLFF
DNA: TGTGCCAGCAGGGGTACGGGACAGGGGTGGATTCGTGAAAAACTGTTTTTT

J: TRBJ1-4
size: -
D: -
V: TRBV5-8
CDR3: CASSLAGSRSEKLFF
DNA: TGTGCCAGCAGCTTGGCCGGCAGTAGGAGTGAAAAACTGTTTTTT

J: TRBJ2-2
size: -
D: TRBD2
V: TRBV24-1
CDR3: CATRGGTSGATGELFF
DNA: TGTGCCACACGAGGGGGGACTAGCGGAGCCACCGGGGAGCTGTTTTTT

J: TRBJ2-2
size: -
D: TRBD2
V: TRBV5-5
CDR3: CASSSGGLAGGTTGELFF
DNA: TGTGCCAGCAGCTCCGGGGGACTAGCGGGCGGTACGACCGGGGAGCTGTTTTTT

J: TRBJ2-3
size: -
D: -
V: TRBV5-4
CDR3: CASSLGGVTDTQYF
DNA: TGTGCCAGCAGCTTGGGGGGGGTTACAGATACGCAGTATTTT

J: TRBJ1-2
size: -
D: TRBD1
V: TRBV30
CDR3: CAWTGQGGYGYTF
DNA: TGTGCCTGGACCGGACAGGGTGGCTATGGCTACACCTTC

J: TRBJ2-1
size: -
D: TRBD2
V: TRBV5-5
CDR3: CASNDGGLAGSYEQFF
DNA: TGTGCCAGCAACGACGGGGGACTAGCGGGAAGCTATGAGCAGTTCTTC

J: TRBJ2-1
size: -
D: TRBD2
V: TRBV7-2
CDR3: CASRPGTSGYNEQFF
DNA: TGTGCCAGCAGGCCCGGGACTAGCGGTTACAATGAGCAGTTCTTC

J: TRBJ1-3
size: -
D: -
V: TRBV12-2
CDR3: CASRLALGGFSGNTIYF
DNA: TGTGCAAGTCGCTTAGCCCTTGGAGGATTTTCTGGAAACACCATATATTTT

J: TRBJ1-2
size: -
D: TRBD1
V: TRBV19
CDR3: CASIPTGGEYGYTF
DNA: TGTGCCAGTATACCGACAGGGGGAGAGTATGGCTACACCTTC

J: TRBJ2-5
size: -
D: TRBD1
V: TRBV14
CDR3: CASSQRTGARETQYF
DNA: TGTGCCAGCAGCCAACGGACAGGGGCAAGAGAGACCCAGTACTTC

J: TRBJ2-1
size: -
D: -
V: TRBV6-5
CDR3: CASRSYSYNEQFF
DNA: TGTGCCAGCAGAAGTTACTCGTACAATGAGCAGTTCTTC

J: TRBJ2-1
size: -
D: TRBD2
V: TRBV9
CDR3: CASSVEGSGSYNEQFF
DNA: TGTGCCAGCAGCGTAGAGGGTAGCGGGTCTTACAATGAGCAGTTCTTC

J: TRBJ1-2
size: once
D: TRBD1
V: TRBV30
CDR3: CAWSIQGADYGYTF
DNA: TGTGCCTGGAGTATACAGGGGGCAGACTATGGCTACACCTTC

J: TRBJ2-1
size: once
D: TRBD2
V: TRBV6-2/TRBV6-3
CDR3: CASSLTSGRVYNEQFF
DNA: TGTGCCAGCAGTTTAACTAGCGGGAGGGTCTACAATGAGCAGTTCTTC